This TCR beta chain emerged from a study of shared clonotypes between healthy human individuals. General study findings and limits: Clonotypes which were not shared had lower generation probabilities than clonotypes that all four donors shared.

The CDR3 is 14 amino acids. Trimming removed 0 bases from V and 5 bases from J, with 8 bases in between. The V gene's germline CDR1 is LGHNA and CDR2 YNFKEQ. Notes on this clone: The antigen is undetermined.

Over several immunoSEQ plates, each subset's genomic DNA was distributed in even portions. Profiled with immunoSEQ multiplex PCR; TCRdb holds only in-frame clones, not every one. The table has 1 million to 1.3 million clones, around three quarters seen once. The origin of this receptor is a man younger than 35 in good health. Some clones in this sample may be carry-over from other donors' samples. The sample comprised memory CD4+ T cells from PBMCs. Subset reported: CD45RA-negative fraction. The gene calls are TRBV4-2 and TRBJ1-5; D remains unclear. Here the CDR3 reads CASSQDGLYQPQHF. CDR3 bases: TGTGCCAGCAGCCAAGACGGGCTATATCAGCCCCAGCATTTT.